The T cell receptor (beta chain) described here comes from a study of T cells in Graves' hyperthyroidism and ophthalmopathy. Individuals with ophthalmopathy presented a Clinical Activity Score of at least 3, a NOSPECS grade of at least 4 and a duration under 3 months. V lost 8 bases and J lost 4; bases outside the gene matches: 9. This CDR3 has 14 amino acids. From RNA transcripts, TCR beta CDR3 regions were amplified. HTBI primers were the set used in a first-round RT-PCR of the TCR CDR3. Via MiXCR, TCRdb re-called the multiplex PCR reads, giving one row per CDR3 protein. The sample has about 520,000 distinct CDR3 sequences; approximately 24% are singletons. This clonotype appeared many times.

The chain carries TRBV12-3 or TRBV12-4 and TRBJ1-1, with 8 bases lining up with TRBD1. This receptor was taken from a woman between 25 and 40 years old with Graves' ophthalmopathy. Sequenced input: blood. The CDR3 region is CASAPRRGPTEAFF. The CDR3 DNA reads as TGTGCCAGCGCCCCGCGCAGGGGGCCCACTGAAGCTTTCTTT.